This T cell receptor (beta chain) was observed in a study of OX40 agonist ivuxolimab in advanced cancers. Study-level points and caveats: The study observed clonal expansion of CD4+ and CD8+ blood T cells by week 6 at 0.1 to 3.0 mg/kg. What antigens the expanded peripheral T cells recognized was never established.

Trimming cost V 0 bases and J 8 bases; bases outside gene matches: 4. This CDR3 spans 13 amino acids. Germline V gene sequence: CDR1 SGHDT, CDR2 YYEEEE. Libraries were prepared by immunoSEQ multiplex PCR; TCRdb keeps only in-frame clonotypes and omits some of them. The table lists 70,000 or so clones, 90% to 95% of them singletons. In this sample, this clone turned up once. As yet, its antigen is unknown. This sample comprised CD4+ or CD8+ T cells sorted from blood, obtained in a trial of the OX40 agonist ivuxolimab. This chain uses TRBV5-6 with TRBJ1-2; TRBD1 matches 7 bases. This TCR came from an adult with an advanced solid tumor such as melanoma, head and neck, liver or kidney cancer. The CDR3 DNA reads as TGTGCCAGCAGCTTGGTACAGGGGAAAGGCTACACCTTC. Translation: CASSLVQGKGYTF.